The 10 T cell receptor beta chains presented below share a single source sample, sequenced in a study of cytomegalovirus exposure and HLA in healthy donors. This PCR relied on a set of 60 Vbeta primers and 13 Jbeta primers. Assay: immunoSEQ multiplex PCR; the TCRdb copy retains only in-frame clones and omits some. The data show roughly 170,000 clones, 75% seen once. The sample comprised PBMCs. The receptors stem from a female donor in good health and CMV-seronegative.

The chain uses TRBV5-8 and TRBJ1-1; D unclear. Germline V gene sequence: CDR1 SGHTS, CDR2 YDEGEE. The CDR3 is 13 amino acids. Trimming shortened V by 1 base and J by 2 bases, and 6 bases separated the two germline ends. The CDR3 is CASSLRGNTEAFF. CDR3 sequence (DNA): TGTGCCAGCAGCTTGCGAGGTAACACTGAAGCTTTCTTT.

This sequence joins TRBV5-1 and TRBJ2-2; possibly TRBD1 for D (5 bases). Looked up from germline, CDR1 is SGHRS and CDR2 is YFSETQ. V was trimmed by 9 bases and J by 6 bases, leaving 15 bases between them. The CDR3 runs to 13 residues. CDR3 in DNA: TGCGCCACCAGGGCTAGTGAAGCCGGGGAGCTGTTTTTT. Its protein product is CATRASEAGELFF.

This rearrangement joins TRBV27 to TRBJ2-3, with D possibly TRBD2 on 5 matching bases. Between the trimmed V and J ends, which lost 2 bases and 6 bases, there was a span of 18 bases. CDR3 length: 16 amino acids. Germline CDR1 reads MNHEY; CDR2 reads SMNVEV (reference sequence). CDR3 DNA sequence: TGTGCCAGCAGTTTAGAGTTCGCAGCTCGCGGGGATACGCAGTATTTT. Its protein product is CASSLEFAARGDTQYF.

The rearrangement joins TRBV19 to TRBJ2-2; TRBD2 agrees at 8 bases. The CDR3 length is 14 residues. CDR1 is LNHDA and CDR2 is SQIVND in the germline V gene (reference sequence). V lost 5 bases and J lost 7; bases outside the gene matches: 6. The CDR3 DNA follows: TGTGCCAGTAGTCCCGGACTAGCTAACGGGGAGCTGTTTTTT. It translates to CASSPGLANGELFF.

This clone was seen a few times. J is TRBJ2-3 and V is TRBV18; D unresolved. The CDR3 runs 13 residues. Germline CDR1 is KGHSH and CDR2 is LQKENI. Trimming pared 2 bases from V and 4 bases from J, leaving 7 bases between. In DNA, the CDR3 is TGTGCCAGCTCACCAGTACCGGCAGATACGCAGTATTTT. Translated: CASSPVPADTQYF.

The rearrangement joins TRBV7-6 to TRBJ2-7; D possibly corresponds to TRBD2 (6 bases). The CDR3 covers 14 residues. V lost 0 bases, J lost 5 bases, and 11 bases lay in between. Germline lookup yields CDR1 SGHVS and CDR2 FNYEAQ. The CDR3 loop reads CASSLAGGSDEQYF. CDR3 DNA sequence: TGTGCCAGCAGCTTAGCTGGGGGGTCCGACGAGCAGTACTTC.

This clone was seen a handful of times. This CDR3 is also generated by other DNA sequences in the sample. V and J are TRBV5-1 and TRBJ2-1; 12 positions match TRBD2. The trim removed 3 bases at V and 0 bases at J, leaving 1 base unmatched. The CDR3 totals 16 residues. Germline-derived CDR1 and CDR2 are SGHRS and YFSETQ. This chain's CDR3 is CASSSTSGSSYNEQFF. The DNA for the CDR3 is TGCGCCAGCAGCTCGACTAGCGGGAGCTCCTACAATGAGCAGTTCTTC.

The CDR3 DNA is TGTGCCAGCAGCTCGCCTATCTCTGGGGCCAACGTCCTGACTTTC. This codes for CASSSPISGANVLTF. The chain joins TRBV7-3 to TRBJ2-6; D gene unclear. V was shortened by 4 bases and J by 0 bases, with 7 bases between the two germline ends. Germline lookup yields CDR1 SGHTA and CDR2 FQGTGA. This CDR3 contains 15 residues.

J is TRBJ1-6 and V is TRBV6-4; 9 bases fit TRBD1. This CDR3 has 15 amino acids. CDR1 is MRHNA, CDR2 SNTAGT, per germline. V lost 5 bases and J lost 7; bases outside the gene matches: 6. CDR3 region: CASSLTGTGNSPLHF. The CDR3 nucleotides read TGTGCCAGCAGTCTAACCGGGACAGGGAATTCACCCCTCCACTTT.

V is TRBV19 and J is TRBJ2-4; 8 bases line up with TRBD2. The CDR3 length is 19 residues. In germline, CDR1 is LNHDA, CDR2 SQIVND (reference sequence). The ends lost 6 bases at V and 0 bases at J; junction bases unmatched: 16. This chain's CDR3 is CASRGGLAAGELAKNIQYF. CDR3 bases: TGTGCCAGTAGGGGCGGGCTAGCAGCGGGGGAACTAGCCAAAAACATTCAGTACTTC.